Here is one T cell receptor (beta chain) with its context. Germline CDR1 and CDR2: DFQATT and SNEGSKA (reference sequence). CDR3 length: 20 residues. Trimming took 7 bases from V and 0 from J, leaving 32 bases between them. This sample stems from a study of CD8+CD57+ T cells in acquired aplastic anemia. Study-level background: Isolated CD4+ and CD8+ cells, once sorted, yielded DNA averaging roughly 3.2 ug.

Both TCR beta VDJ combination and CDR3 sequence profiling were carried out. Genomic DNA was the template for this profiling. One entry per CDR3 protein results from TCRdb running MiXCR on the reads. The table includes 350,000 to 450,000 distinct CDR3 sequences, under 80% detected once. The rearrangement uses TRBV20-1 and TRBJ2-3; weak D call: TRBD2 (7 bases). The clonotype comes from a human donor in good health, serving as a control. Sequencing was performed on sorted CD4+, CD8+, or CD8+CD57+ T cells (not recorded which) from PBMCs. CDR3 in amino acids: CSGHRGGFTEVGGSTDTQYF. The CDR3 DNA is TGCAGTGGTCATAGAGGGGGTTTCACTGAAGTCGGGGGGAGCACAGATACGCAGTATTTT.